One and the same sample provided the 7 T cell receptor beta chains below, sequenced in a study of T cells in Graves' hyperthyroidism and ophthalmopathy. RNA transcripts yielded amplified TCR beta CDR3 regions. First-round RT-PCR of the TCR CDR3 relied on the HTBI primer set. MiXCR, applied by TCRdb to the multiplex PCR reads, yields one record per CDR3 protein. The table includes hundreds of thousands of distinct CDR3 sequences, 30% to 40% detected once. The specimen was blood. Receptors were obtained from a woman in her thirties or forties with Graves' hyperthyroidism.

V gene TRBV7-2 combines with J gene TRBJ2-5; D not certain. Germline loops: CDR1 SGHTA, CDR2 FQGNSA. The CDR3 has 13 residues. Trimming stripped 5 bases from V and 8 bases from J, with 15 bases between. The CDR3 DNA follows: TGTGCCAGCAGCCCCGTTAGGTCCGGTACCCAGTACTTC. It specifies CASSPVRSGTQYF.

This clonotype came up many times. J is TRBJ1-5 and V is TRBV2; perhaps TRBD1 as D (6 bases). This CDR3 contains 13 residues. From germline, CDR1 is SNHLY and CDR2 FYNNEI. The V end was cut by 4 bases, the J end by 4 bases, with 8 bases between. CDR3 DNA: TGTGCCAGCAGTGCCGGGACAAATCAGCCCCAGCATTTT. As protein: CASSAGTNQPQHF.

This clonotype was counted ten times or more. The chain couples TRBV7-9 to TRBJ1-2; D remains ambiguous. The length of the CDR3 is 14 residues. Trimming cost V 6 bases and J 8 bases, with 19 bases left between them. CDR1 SEHNR and CDR2 FQNEAQ come from the germline V gene (reference sequence). The chain's CDR3 is CASRLSLGGGGYTF. The CDR3 nucleotides read TGTGCCAGCAGATTGTCATTGGGAGGAGGAGGCTACACCTTC.

This clonotype was seen at least ten times. The V and J genes are TRBV29-1 and TRBJ2-7; D is possibly TRBD2 (6 bases). From germline, CDR1 is SQVTM and CDR2 ANQGSEA. The CDR3 is 13 amino acids. The V end was cut by 0 bases, the J end by 9 bases, with 15 bases between. The CDR3 protein is CSVEDQVRGGQYF. Here the CDR3 DNA reads TGCAGCGTTGAAGATCAAGTAAGGGGAGGGCAGTACTTC.

The CDR3: CASSPQGSGMNTEAFF. For the CDR3, the DNA is TGTGCCAGCAGCCCACAGGGGTCCGGTATGAACACTGAAGCTTTCTTT. The chain links TRBV7-2 to TRBJ1-1, with TRBD1 identical over 7 bases. The CDR3 consists of 16 residues. V lost 5 bases, J lost 0 bases, and 9 bases stayed unmatched. The germline gives CDR1 SGHTA, CDR2 FQGNSA.

This rearrangement joins TRBV28 to TRBJ1-1; D is perhaps TRBD1 (5 bases). Trimming left V 10 bases short and J 0 bases short, with 15 bases between. CDR3 length: 14 amino acids. The germline V gene encodes CDR1 MDHEN and CDR2 SYDVKM. The CDR3 region is CATRDGPMNTEAFF. The DNA of the CDR3 is TGTGCCACCCGGGACGGCCCCATGAACACTGAAGCTTTCTTT.

This clonotype was detected many times. The chain uses TRBV7-2 and TRBJ1-1; D uncertain. V was cut by 2 bases and J by 3 bases, with 10 bases left in between. This CDR3 contains 14 residues. Germline loops: CDR1 SGHTA, CDR2 FQGNSA. CDR3 loop: CASSLPPAHTEAFF. The CDR3 DNA reads as TGTGCCAGCAGCTTACCCCCGGCTCACACTGAAGCTTTCTTT.